This TCR beta chain was recorded in a study of blood T cell repertoires in COVID-19. Study-level background: Sites in the United States, Italy and Spain provided acute and convalescent COVID-19 samples. In each case, the material was cDNA or gDNA derived from T cells, B-cell-depleted T cells, or PBMCs.

The authors' processing: Estimates of nucleated cell counts were drawn from the amplification of reference gene primers. Clones were read by immunoSEQ multiplex PCR, and TCRdb kept only the in-frame ones, dropping some. V, J and clone size are taken as reported in that table, and D and trimming were inferred from the DNA itself. The table has some 61,000 clones, roughly 90% seen once. Deletions cut 5 bases from V and 3 bases from J, with 14 bases between. Germline V lookup: CDR1 MNHEY, CDR2 SVGEGT. The length of the CDR3 is 15 residues. The gene calls are TRBV6-2 or TRBV6-3 and TRBJ2-1; perhaps TRBD2 as D (6 bases). The receptor's source is a man younger than 40 with acute or convalescent COVID-19. Sequenced: peripheral blood. The chain's CDR3 is CASSRLVGDYNEQFF. Here the CDR3 DNA reads TGTGCCAGCAGTCGACTAGTCGGGGACTACAATGAGCAGTTCTTC.